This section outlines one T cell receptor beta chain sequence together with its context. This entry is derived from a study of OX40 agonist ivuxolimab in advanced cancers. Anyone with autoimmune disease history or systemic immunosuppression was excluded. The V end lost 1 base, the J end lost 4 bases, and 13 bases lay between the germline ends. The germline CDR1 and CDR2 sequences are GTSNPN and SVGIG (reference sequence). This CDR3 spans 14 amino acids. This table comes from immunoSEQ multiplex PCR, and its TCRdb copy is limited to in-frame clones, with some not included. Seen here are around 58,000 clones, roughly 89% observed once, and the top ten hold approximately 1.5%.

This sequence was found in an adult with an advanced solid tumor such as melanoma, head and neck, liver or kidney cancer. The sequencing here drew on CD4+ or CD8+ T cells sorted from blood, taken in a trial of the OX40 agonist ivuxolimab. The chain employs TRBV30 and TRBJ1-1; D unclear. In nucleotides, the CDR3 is TGTGCCTGGAGTGAGGCGCCCCGAGGCACTGAAGCTTTCTTT. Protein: CAWSEAPRGTEAFF.